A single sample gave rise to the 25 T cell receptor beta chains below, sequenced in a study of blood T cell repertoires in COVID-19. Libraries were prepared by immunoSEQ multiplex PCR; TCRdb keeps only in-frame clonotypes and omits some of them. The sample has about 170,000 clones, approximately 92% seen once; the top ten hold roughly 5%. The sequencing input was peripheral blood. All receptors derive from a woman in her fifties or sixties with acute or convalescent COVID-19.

The CDR3 coding sequence is TGTGCCAGCAGCCAGGCGAGCGGGGAGCTGTTTTTT. Amino acids: CASSQASGELFF. V gene TRBV7-9 combines with J gene TRBJ2-2; D ambiguous. The CDR3 sequence is 12 residues long. Germline lookup yields CDR1 SEHNR and CDR2 FQNEAQ (reference sequence). Trimming shortened V by 5 bases and J by 7 bases, and 8 bases separated the two germline ends.

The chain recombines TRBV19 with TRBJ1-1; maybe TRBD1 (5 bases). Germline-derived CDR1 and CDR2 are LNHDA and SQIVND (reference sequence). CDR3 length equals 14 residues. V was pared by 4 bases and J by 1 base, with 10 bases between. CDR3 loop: CASSRGRANTEAFF. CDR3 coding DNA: TGTGCCAGTAGTAGGGGCAGGGCGAACACTGAAGCTTTCTTT.

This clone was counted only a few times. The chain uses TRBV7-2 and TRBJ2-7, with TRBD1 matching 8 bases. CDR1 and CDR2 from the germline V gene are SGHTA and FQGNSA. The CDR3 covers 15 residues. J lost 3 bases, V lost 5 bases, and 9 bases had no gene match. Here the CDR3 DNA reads TGTGCCAGCAGCCGCCCGGGGACAGGCAACTACGAGCAGTACTTC. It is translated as CASSRPGTGNYEQYF.

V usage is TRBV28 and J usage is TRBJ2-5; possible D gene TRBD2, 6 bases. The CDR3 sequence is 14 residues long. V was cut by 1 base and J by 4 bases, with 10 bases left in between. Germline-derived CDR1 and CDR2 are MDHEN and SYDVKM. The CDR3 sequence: CASSLSGGGETQYF. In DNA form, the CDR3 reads TGTGCCAGCAGTTTATCCGGGGGAGGAGAGACCCAGTACTTC.

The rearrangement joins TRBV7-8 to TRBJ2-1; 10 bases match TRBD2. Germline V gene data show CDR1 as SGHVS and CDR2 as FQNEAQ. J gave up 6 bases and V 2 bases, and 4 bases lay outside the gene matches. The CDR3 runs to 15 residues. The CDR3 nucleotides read TGTGCCAGCAGCTTAAGACTAGCGGGTGGCAATGAGCAGTTCTTC. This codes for CASSLRLAGGNEQFF.

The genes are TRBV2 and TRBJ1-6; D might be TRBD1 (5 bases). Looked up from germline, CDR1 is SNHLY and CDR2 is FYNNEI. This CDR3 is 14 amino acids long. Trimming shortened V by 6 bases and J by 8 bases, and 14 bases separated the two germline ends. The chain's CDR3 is CASSDGQHYSPLHF. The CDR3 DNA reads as TGTGCCAGCAGCGACGGACAACACTATTCACCCCTCCACTTT.

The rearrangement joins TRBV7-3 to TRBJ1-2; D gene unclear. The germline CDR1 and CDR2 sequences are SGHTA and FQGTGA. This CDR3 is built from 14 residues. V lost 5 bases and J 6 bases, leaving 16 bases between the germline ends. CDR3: CASSPVGREDGYTF. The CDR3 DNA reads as TGTGCCAGCAGCCCCGTCGGGAGGGAGGATGGCTACACCTTC.

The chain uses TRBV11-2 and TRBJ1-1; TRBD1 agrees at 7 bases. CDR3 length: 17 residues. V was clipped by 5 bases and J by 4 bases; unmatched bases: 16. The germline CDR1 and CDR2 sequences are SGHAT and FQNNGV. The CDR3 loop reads CASSVRDSFLWSTEAFF. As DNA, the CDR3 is TGTGCCAGCAGCGTCCGGGACAGCTTCCTCTGGAGCACTGAAGCTTTCTTT.

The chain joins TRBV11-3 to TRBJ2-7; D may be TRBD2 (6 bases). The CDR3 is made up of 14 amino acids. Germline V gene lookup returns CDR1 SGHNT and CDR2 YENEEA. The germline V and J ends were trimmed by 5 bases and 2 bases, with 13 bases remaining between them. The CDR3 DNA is TGTGCCAGCAGCCCCGGCGGGGCAGCCTACGAGCAGTACTTC. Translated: CASSPGGAAYEQYF.

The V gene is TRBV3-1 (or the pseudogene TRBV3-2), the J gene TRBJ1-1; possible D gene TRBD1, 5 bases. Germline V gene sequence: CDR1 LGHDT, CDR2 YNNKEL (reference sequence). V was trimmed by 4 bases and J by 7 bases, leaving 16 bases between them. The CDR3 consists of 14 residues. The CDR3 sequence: CASSPGTYRGEAFF. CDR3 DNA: TGTGCCAGCAGCCCCGGGACTTATAGGGGTGAAGCTTTCTTT.

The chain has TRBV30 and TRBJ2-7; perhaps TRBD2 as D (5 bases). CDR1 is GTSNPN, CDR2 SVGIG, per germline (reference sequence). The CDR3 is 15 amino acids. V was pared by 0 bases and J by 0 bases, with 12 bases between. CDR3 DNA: TGTGCCTGGAGTGTTACGGCGGGCGTCTCCTACGAGCAGTACTTC. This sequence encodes CAWSVTAGVSYEQYF.

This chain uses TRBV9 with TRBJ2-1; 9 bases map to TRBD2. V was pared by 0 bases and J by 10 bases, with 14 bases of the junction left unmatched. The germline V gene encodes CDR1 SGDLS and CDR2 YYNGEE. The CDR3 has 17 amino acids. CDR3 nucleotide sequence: TGTGCCAGCAGCGTAGCGCCTAGCGGGACCCTCGGCCGGGAGCAGTTCTTC. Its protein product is CASSVAPSGTLGREQFF.

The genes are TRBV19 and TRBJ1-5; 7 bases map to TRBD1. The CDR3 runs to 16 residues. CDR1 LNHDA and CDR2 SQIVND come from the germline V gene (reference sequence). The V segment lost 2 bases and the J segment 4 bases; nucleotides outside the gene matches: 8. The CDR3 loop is CASSIYRGGRNQPQHF. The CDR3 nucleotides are TGTGCCAGTAGTATATACAGGGGTGGCCGTAATCAGCCCCAGCATTTT.

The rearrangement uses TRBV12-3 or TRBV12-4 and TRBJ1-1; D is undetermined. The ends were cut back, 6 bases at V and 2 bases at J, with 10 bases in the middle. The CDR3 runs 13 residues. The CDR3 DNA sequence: TGTGCCAGCAGGATTCAGGAAAACACTGAAGCTTTCTTT. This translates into CASRIQENTEAFF.

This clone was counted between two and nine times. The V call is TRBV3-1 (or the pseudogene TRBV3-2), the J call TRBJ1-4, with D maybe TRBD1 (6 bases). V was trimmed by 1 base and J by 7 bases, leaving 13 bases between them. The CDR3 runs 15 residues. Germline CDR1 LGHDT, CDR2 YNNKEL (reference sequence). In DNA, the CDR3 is TGTGCCAGCAGCCAAGCGCGCAGGGGTCGTGAAAAACTGTTTTTT. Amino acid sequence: CASSQARRGREKLFF.

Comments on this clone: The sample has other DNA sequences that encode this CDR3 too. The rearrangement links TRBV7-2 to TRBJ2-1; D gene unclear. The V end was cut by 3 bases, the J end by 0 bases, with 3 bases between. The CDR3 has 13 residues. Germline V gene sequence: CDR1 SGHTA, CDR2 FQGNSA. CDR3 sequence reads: CASSLSSYNEQFF. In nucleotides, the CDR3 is TGTGCCAGCAGCTTGAGCTCCTACAATGAGCAGTTCTTC.

The CDR3 region is CASSTTSEETQYF. CDR3 nucleotides: TGTGCCAGCAGCACCACTAGCGAGGAGACCCAGTACTTC. The chain links TRBV9 to TRBJ2-5; 7 bases align to TRBD2. Germline lookup yields CDR1 SGDLS and CDR2 YYNGEE. The trim removed 4 bases at V and 5 bases at J, leaving 5 bases unmatched. The CDR3 extends over 13 amino acids.

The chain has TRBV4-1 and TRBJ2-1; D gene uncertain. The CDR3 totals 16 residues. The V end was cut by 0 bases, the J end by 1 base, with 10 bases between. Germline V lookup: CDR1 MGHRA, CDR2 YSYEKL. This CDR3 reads CASSQESASSYNEQFF. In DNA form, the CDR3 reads TGCGCCAGCAGCCAAGAATCGGCTAGTTCCTACAATGAGCAGTTCTTC.

The DNA for the CDR3 is TGTGCCAGCAGCCAAGGGCTGACAGGGAGCAATGAAAAACTGTTTTTT. Protein sequence: CASSQGLTGSNEKLFF. The chain couples TRBV7-2 to TRBJ1-4, with TRBD1 matching over 7 bases. Trimming cost V 5 bases and J 5 bases; bases outside gene matches: 11. The CDR3 extends over 16 amino acids. Germline lookup yields CDR1 SGHTA and CDR2 FQGNSA.

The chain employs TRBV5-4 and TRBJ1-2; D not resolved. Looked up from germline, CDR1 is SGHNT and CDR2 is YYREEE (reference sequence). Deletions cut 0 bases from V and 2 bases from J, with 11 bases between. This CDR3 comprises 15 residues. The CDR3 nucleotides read TGTGCCAGCAGCTTGGGGGCGATCTTAAACTATGGCTACACCTTC. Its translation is CASSLGAILNYGYTF.

CDR3 DNA sequence: TGCAGTGCTAGTTACCGGCAGGGGAATGGTGGCTACACCTTC. Translation gives CSASYRQGNGGYTF. The chain carries TRBV20-1 and TRBJ1-2, with D tentatively TRBD1 (6 bases). The V end lost 3 bases, the J end lost 7 bases, and 18 bases lay between the germline ends. The CDR3 is 14 amino acids. Germline V gene lookup returns CDR1 DFQATT and CDR2 SNEGSKA (reference sequence).

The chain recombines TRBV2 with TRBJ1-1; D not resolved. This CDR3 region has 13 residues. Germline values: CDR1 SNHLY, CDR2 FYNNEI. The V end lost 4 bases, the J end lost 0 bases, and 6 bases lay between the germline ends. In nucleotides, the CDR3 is TGTGCCAGCAGTGTTGGCCTGAACACTGAAGCTTTCTTT. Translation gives CASSVGLNTEAFF.

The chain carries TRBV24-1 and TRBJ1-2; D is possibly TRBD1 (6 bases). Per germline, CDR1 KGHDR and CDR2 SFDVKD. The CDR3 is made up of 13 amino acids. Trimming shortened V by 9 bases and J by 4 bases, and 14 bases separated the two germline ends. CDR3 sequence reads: CATSRGAFYGYTF. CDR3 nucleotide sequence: TGTGCCACCTCCAGGGGCGCCTTCTATGGCTACACCTTC.

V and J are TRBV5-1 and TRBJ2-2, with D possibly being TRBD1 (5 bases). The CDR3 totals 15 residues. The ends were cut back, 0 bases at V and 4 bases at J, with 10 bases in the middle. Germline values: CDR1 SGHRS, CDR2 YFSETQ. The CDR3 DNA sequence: TGCGCCAGCAGCTTGGATGGGGCCGTCACCGGGGAGCTGTTTTTT. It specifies CASSLDGAVTGELFF.

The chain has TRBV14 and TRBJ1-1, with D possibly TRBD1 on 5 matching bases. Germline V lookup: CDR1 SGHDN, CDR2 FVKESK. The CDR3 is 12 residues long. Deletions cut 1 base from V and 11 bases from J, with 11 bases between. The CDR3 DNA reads TGTGCCAGCAGCCAAGGGAACCAGGGTGCTTTCTTT. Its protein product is CASSQGNQGAFF.